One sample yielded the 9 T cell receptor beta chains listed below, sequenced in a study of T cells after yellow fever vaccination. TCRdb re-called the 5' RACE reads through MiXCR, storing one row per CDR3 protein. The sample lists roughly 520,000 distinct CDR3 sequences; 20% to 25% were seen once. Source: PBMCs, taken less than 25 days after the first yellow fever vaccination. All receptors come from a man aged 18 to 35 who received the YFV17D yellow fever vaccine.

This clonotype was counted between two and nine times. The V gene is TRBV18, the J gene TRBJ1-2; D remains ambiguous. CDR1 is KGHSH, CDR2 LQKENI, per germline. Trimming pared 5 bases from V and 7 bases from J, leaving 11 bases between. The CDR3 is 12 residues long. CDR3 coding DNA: TGTGCCAGCTCAGCCGCGCCTTTTGGCTACACCTTC. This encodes CASSAAPFGYTF.

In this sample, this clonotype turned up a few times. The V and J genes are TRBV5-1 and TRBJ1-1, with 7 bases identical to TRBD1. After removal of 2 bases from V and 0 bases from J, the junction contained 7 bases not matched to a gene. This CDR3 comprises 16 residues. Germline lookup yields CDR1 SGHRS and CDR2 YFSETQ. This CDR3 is CASSFPGGALNTEAFF. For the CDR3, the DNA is TGCGCCAGCAGCTTCCCAGGGGGAGCCTTGAACACTGAAGCTTTCTTT.

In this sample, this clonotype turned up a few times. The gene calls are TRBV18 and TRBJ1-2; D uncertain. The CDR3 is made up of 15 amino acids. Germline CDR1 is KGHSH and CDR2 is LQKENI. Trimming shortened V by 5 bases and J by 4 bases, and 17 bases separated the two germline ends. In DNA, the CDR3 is TGTGCCAGCTCATCTTCCCGAGCGAGCCGCTATGGCTACACCTTC. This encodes CASSSSRASRYGYTF.

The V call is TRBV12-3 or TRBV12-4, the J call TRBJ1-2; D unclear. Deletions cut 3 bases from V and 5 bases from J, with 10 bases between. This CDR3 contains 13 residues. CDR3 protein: CASSFNLNYGYTF. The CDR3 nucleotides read TGTGCCAGCAGTTTTAACCTAAATTATGGCTACACCTTC.

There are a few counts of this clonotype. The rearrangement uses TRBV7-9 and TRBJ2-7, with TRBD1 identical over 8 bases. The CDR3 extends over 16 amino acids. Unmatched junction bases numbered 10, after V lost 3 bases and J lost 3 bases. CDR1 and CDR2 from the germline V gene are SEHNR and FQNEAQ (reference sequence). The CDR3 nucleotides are TGTGCCAGCAGCTTCTCCCGGACAGGGAGCTACTACGAGCAGTACTTC. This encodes CASSFSRTGSYYEQYF.

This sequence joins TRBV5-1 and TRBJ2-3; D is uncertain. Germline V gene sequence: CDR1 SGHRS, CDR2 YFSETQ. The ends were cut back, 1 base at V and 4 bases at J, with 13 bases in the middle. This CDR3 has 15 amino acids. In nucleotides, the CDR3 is TGCGCCAGCAGCTTGCGGGCAGTTGGGGCAGATACGCAGTATTTT. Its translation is CASSLRAVGADTQYF.

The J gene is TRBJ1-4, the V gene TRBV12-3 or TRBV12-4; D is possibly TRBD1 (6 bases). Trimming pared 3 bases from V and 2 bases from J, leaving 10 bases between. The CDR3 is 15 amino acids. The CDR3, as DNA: TGTGCCAGCAGTTTGCAGGGGAGGACTAATGAAAAACTGTTTTTT. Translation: CASSLQGRTNEKLFF.

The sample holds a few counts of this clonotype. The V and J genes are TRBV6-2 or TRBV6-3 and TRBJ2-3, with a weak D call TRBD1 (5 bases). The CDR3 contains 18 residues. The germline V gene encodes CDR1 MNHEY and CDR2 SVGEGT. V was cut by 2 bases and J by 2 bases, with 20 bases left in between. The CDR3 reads CASSYLFVGGAFTDTQYF. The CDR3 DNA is TGTGCCAGCAGTTACCTATTTGTCGGTGGGGCCTTCACAGATACGCAGTATTTT.

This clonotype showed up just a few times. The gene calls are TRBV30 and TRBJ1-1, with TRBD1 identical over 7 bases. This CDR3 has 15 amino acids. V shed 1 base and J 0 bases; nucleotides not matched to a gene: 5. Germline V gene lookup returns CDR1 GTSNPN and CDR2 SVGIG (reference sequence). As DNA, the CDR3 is TGTGCCTGGAGTGCTTTAGGGACAGTGAACACTGAAGCTTTCTTT. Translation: CAWSALGTVNTEAFF.